The 25 T cell receptor beta chains listed next were all sequenced from one sample in a study of blood T cell repertoires in COVID-19. Profiled with immunoSEQ multiplex PCR; TCRdb holds only in-frame clones, not every one. Of over 200,000 clones in the sample, approximately 91% were seen once. Sequencing was done on a sample of peripheral blood. The receptors originated from a man aged 35-49 years with acute or convalescent COVID-19.

The V gene is TRBV19, the J gene TRBJ2-3; TRBD2 is a possible D gene (5 bases). Germline loops: CDR1 LNHDA, CDR2 SQIVND (reference sequence). Trimming removed 6 bases from V and 2 bases from J, with 12 bases in between. The CDR3 sequence is 14 residues long. The CDR3 DNA reads TGTGCCAGTAGGGAGCGGCAGTTCACAGATACGCAGTATTTT. Its translation is CASRERQFTDTQYF.

This sequence joins TRBV27 and TRBJ1-2; 9 nucleotides align to TRBD1. V was clipped by 7 bases and J by 0 bases; unmatched bases: 3. Germline V gives CDR1 MNHEY, CDR2 SMNVEV (reference sequence). The CDR3 runs 14 residues. CDR3 amino acids: CASNTGGSNYGYTF. For the CDR3, the DNA is TGTGCCAGCAATACAGGGGGCTCTAACTATGGCTACACCTTC.

The J gene is TRBJ1-5, the V gene TRBV6-2 or TRBV6-3; D is possibly TRBD1 (5 bases). CDR3 length: 17 amino acids. The V end was cut by 5 bases, the J end by 0 bases, with 17 bases between. Germline loops: CDR1 MNHEY, CDR2 SVGEGT. This CDR3 is CASSLWQGLYSNQPQHF. The CDR3 coding sequence is TGTGCCAGCAGTCTGTGGCAGGGCCTATATAGCAATCAGCCCCAGCATTTT.

The chain links TRBV6-5 to TRBJ2-1, with D possibly being TRBD1 (5 bases). The CDR3 consists of 14 residues. Trimming removed 10 bases from V and 0 bases from J, with 13 bases in between. CDR1 is MNHEY, CDR2 SVGAGI, per germline. CDR3 in DNA: TGTGCCACCCAACAGGTGTCCTCCTACAATGAGCAGTTCTTC. Protein product: CATQQVSSYNEQFF.

V is TRBV2 and J is TRBJ1-5; 8 bases agree with TRBD1. With 7 bases clipped from V and 3 bases from J, the junction kept 5 bases outside the gene matches. This CDR3 spans 14 amino acids. In germline, CDR1 is SNHLY, CDR2 FYNNEI. This CDR3 reads CASTTDRVNQPQHF. The DNA of the CDR3 is TGTGCCAGCACCACGGACAGGGTCAATCAGCCCCAGCATTTT.

The V call is TRBV4-3, the J call TRBJ2-5; TRBD1 agrees at 9 bases. From germline, CDR1 is LGHNA and CDR2 YSLEER. V gave up 4 bases and J gave up 2 bases; unmatched junction bases: 5. The CDR3 has 15 amino acids. CDR3 in DNA: TGCGCCAGCAGCCGGGGGACAGGGACTCAAGAGACCCAGTACTTC. This codes for CASSRGTGTQETQYF.

The chain combines TRBV7-9 with TRBJ2-7, with TRBD2 as a possible D gene (6 bases). CDR1 and CDR2 (germline): SEHNR, FQNEAQ (reference sequence). This CDR3 has 15 residues. The germline V and J ends were trimmed by 0 bases and 6 bases, with 15 bases remaining between them. The CDR3 is CASSLADLAGGEQYF. CDR3 sequence (DNA): TGTGCCAGCAGCTTAGCGGACCTCGCCGGGGGCGAGCAGTACTTC.

The chain carries TRBV10-3 and TRBJ1-2; D possibly corresponds to TRBD1 (5 bases). V was trimmed by 0 bases and J by 2 bases, leaving 16 bases between them. This CDR3 comprises 17 residues. Germline CDR1 and CDR2: ENHRY and SYGVKD. Here the CDR3 DNA reads TGTGCCATCAGTGAGTCGATTATGGGGGGAAGAAACTATGGCTACACCTTC. This sequence encodes CAISESIMGGRNYGYTF.

The V gene is TRBV5-1, the J gene TRBJ1-1, with 8 nucleotides matching TRBD1. V lost 0 bases to trimming and J lost 6 bases; unmatched junction nucleotides: 4. From germline, CDR1 is SGHRS and CDR2 YFSETQ. The CDR3 loop spans 14 amino acids. CDR3 DNA: TGCGCCAGCAGCTTGGGACAGGGGATGGCTGAAGCTTTCTTT. The encoded protein is CASSLGQGMAEAFF.

This rearrangement joins TRBV28 to TRBJ2-7; TRBD2 agrees at 9 bases. Trimming cost V 6 bases and J 2 bases; bases outside gene matches: 5. CDR3 length: 14 residues. CDR1 is MDHEN and CDR2 is SYDVKM in the germline V gene. Written as DNA, the CDR3 is TGTGCCAGCAGCAGCGGGGGGCCTCCCTACGAGCAGTACTTC. This codes for CASSSGGPPYEQYF. Drawing the rest from reference TRBV28 and TRBJ2-7, the complete variable domain is DVKVTQSSRYLVKRTGEKVFLECVQDMDHENMFWYRQDPGLGLRLIYFSYDVKMKEKGDIPEGYSVSREKKERFSLILESASTNQTSMYLCASSSGGPPYEQYFGPGTRLTVT.

The genes are TRBV4-1 and TRBJ1-3, with a weak D call TRBD1 (6 bases). Trimming cost V 4 bases and J 0 bases, with 25 bases left between them. CDR1 and CDR2 (germline): MGHRA, YSYEKL. The CDR3 is 20 residues long. As DNA, the CDR3 is TGCGCCAGCAGCCTAAGAGGGCAGGGACATAGCCTTACCTCTGGAAACACCATATATTTT. It translates to CASSLRGQGHSLTSGNTIYF.

CDR3 sequence (DNA): TGCGCCAGCAGCCAGGACAGGGGCAGGGATGAGCAGTTCTTC. Encoded protein: CASSQDRGRDEQFF. This chain joins TRBV4-1 and TRBJ2-1; 9 bases align to TRBD1. V shed 3 bases, J shed 8 bases, and the junction held 5 bases outside the gene matches. This CDR3 is built from 14 residues. CDR1 and CDR2 (germline): MGHRA, YSYEKL.

J is TRBJ1-1 and V is TRBV6-5, with D possibly TRBD1 on 5 matching bases. V shed 5 bases and J shed 7 bases, with 17 bases lying between them. CDR3 length: 14 residues. Germline V CDR1 and CDR2: MNHEY, SVGAGI. The CDR3 bases are TGTGCCAGCAGTCTCGAGCCCCGGGGACTTGAAGCTTTCTTT. It encodes CASSLEPRGLEAFF.

This rearrangement joins TRBV7-2 to TRBJ1-2, with D possibly TRBD1 on 6 matching bases. The germline V gene has CDR1 SGHTA and CDR2 FQGNSA. This CDR3 is built from 15 residues. With 1 base removed from V and 1 base from J, the gap between germline ends came to 10 bases. This CDR3 reads CASSLGTAFNYGYTF. Written as DNA, the CDR3 is TGTGCCAGCAGCTTAGGGACAGCGTTTAACTATGGCTACACCTTC. Full variable domain (outside the CDR3, taken from reference TRBV7-2 and TRBJ1-2): GAGVSQSPSNKVTEKGKDVELRCDPISGHTALYWYRQSLGQGLEFLIYFQGNSAPDKSGLPSDRFSAERTGGSVSTLTIQRTQQEDSAVYLCASSLGTAFNYGYTFGSGTRLTVV.

The chain has TRBV7-8 and TRBJ2-6; D possibly corresponds to TRBD1 (6 bases). This CDR3 has 16 amino acids. Germline CDR1 reads SGHVS; CDR2 reads FQNEAQ. The germline V and J ends were trimmed by 4 bases and 1 base, with 11 bases remaining between them. CDR3 residues: CASSSPRGSGANVLTF. DNA for the CDR3: TGTGCCAGCAGCTCCCCTAGGGGGTCTGGGGCCAACGTCCTGACTTTC.

V is TRBV5-1 and J is TRBJ2-1; D is undetermined. The V gene's germline CDR1 is SGHRS and CDR2 YFSETQ. With 2 bases removed from V and 4 bases from J, the gap between germline ends came to 7 bases. This CDR3 is built from 13 residues. For the CDR3, the DNA is TGCGCCAGCAGCTTCCGCCTATACAATGAGCAGTTCTTC. It is translated as CASSFRLYNEQFF.

The sample holds one count of this clone. V gene TRBV6-5 combines with J gene TRBJ1-4, with TRBD1 matching over 7 bases. There are 15 residues in the CDR3. Germline trimming cut 6 bases from V and 8 bases from J; bases unmatched to any gene: 12. In germline, CDR1 is MNHEY, CDR2 SVGAGI. In nucleotides, the CDR3 is TGTGCCAGCAGCTCAGACAGGGTCGTGCGGGAAAAACTGTTTTTT. Protein product: CASSSDRVVREKLFF.

V is TRBV4-1 and J is TRBJ1-2, with D uncertain. V lost 1 base and J lost 2, with 5 bases in between. The CDR3 sequence is 13 residues long. Per germline, CDR1 MGHRA and CDR2 YSYEKL. Written as DNA, the CDR3 is TGCGCCAGCAGCCAAGTCAGAAACTATGGCTACACCTTC. This sequence encodes CASSQVRNYGYTF.

The rearrangement uses TRBV5-1 and TRBJ2-1; 12 bases are shared with TRBD1. Germline-derived CDR1 and CDR2 are SGHRS and YFSETQ. The ends lost 4 bases at V and 9 bases at J; junction bases unmatched: 11. There are 16 residues in the CDR3. The CDR3 DNA follows: TGCGCCAGCAGCCTGAACGCCGGGACAGGGGGCAGTGAGCAGTTCTTC. Amino acids: CASSLNAGTGGSEQFF.

The V and J genes are TRBV3-1 (or the pseudogene TRBV3-2) and TRBJ2-7, with 8 bases identical to TRBD2. Per germline, CDR1 LGHDT and CDR2 YNNKEL (reference sequence). With 3 bases clipped from V and 7 bases from J, the junction kept 11 bases outside the gene matches. CDR3 length: 15 amino acids. CDR3 region: CASSQTGTRVVEQYF. The CDR3, as DNA: TGTGCCAGCAGCCAGACCGGGACTAGGGTTGTTGAGCAGTACTTC.

In its sample, this clone was seen once. The J gene is TRBJ2-3, the V gene TRBV19, with 8 bases fitting TRBD2. After removal of 3 bases from V and 1 base from J, the junction contained 12 bases not matched to a gene. The germline gives CDR1 LNHDA, CDR2 SQIVND (reference sequence). This CDR3 contains 18 residues. The CDR3 bases are TGTGCCAGTAGTATGATAGCACTAGCGGTGGGGGGCACAGATACGCAGTATTTT. Translation: CASSMIALAVGGTDTQYF.

The rearrangement uses TRBV4-1 and TRBJ2-2, with TRBD1 identical over 7 bases. Trimming cost V 2 bases and J 4 bases; bases outside gene matches: 7. Looked up from germline, CDR1 is MGHRA and CDR2 is YSYEKL. The CDR3 has 16 amino acids. The CDR3 DNA sequence: TGCGCCAGCAGCCAAACCGGGACAGCTCTCACCGGGGAGCTGTTTTTT. This gives the protein CASSQTGTALTGELFF.

This chain joins TRBV19 and TRBJ1-6; TRBD1 agrees at 9 bases. The junction had 7 bases not matched to a gene; V was cut back by 6 bases and J by 4 bases. CDR3 length: 16 amino acids. Germline CDR1 and CDR2: LNHDA and SQIVND (reference sequence). As DNA, the CDR3 is TGTGCCAGTAGCCTGGGACAGGGTTGGTATAATTCACCCCTCCACTTT. It codes for CASSLGQGWYNSPLHF. Together with reference TRBV19 and TRBJ1-6, the CDR3 gives the full variable domain: DGGITQSPKYLFRKEGQNVTLSCEQNLNHDAMYWYRQDPGQGLRLIYYSQIVNDFQKGDIAEGYSVSREKKESFPLTVTSAQKNPTAFYLCASSLGQGWYNSPLHFGNGTRLTVT.

The chain couples TRBV11-2 to TRBJ2-7; D is perhaps TRBD2 (7 bases). Germline CDR1 reads SGHAT; CDR2 reads FQNNGV. The CDR3 loop spans 18 amino acids. V gave up 0 bases and J gave up 5 bases, with 23 bases separating them. The CDR3 sequence is CASSLDLRGGQKVDEQYF. The CDR3 nucleotides are TGTGCCAGCAGCTTAGATCTTAGGGGGGGTCAAAAGGTCGACGAGCAGTACTTC.

The count of this clone is one. The chain uses TRBV30 and TRBJ2-1, with 11 bases fitting TRBD2. With V trimmed by 3 bases and J by 5 bases, 6 bases remained unmatched. The CDR3 runs 15 residues. Germline V gene data show CDR1 as GTSNPN and CDR2 as SVGIG (reference sequence). CDR3: CAWSHGTSGHNEQFF. CDR3 nucleotides: TGTGCCTGGAGCCACGGGACTAGCGGCCACAATGAGCAGTTCTTC.